These 26 T cell receptor beta chains were all obtained from the same sample, sequenced in a study of monozygotic twins with inflammatory bowel disease. Using the 5' RACE reads, TCRdb records one entry per CDR3 protein without DNA. Seen in this sample are 120,000 to 150,000 distinct CDR3 sequences; the ten most common clones hold approximately 2.5%. Sequencing used blood. Source of these receptors: a human donor with ulcerative colitis or Crohn's disease, or a healthy co-twin of an affected twin (not recorded which).

The V and J genes are TRBV29-1 and TRBJ1-5; TCRdb picks TRBD1, but there is no DNA to check that call. Germline loops: CDR1 SQVTM, CDR2 ANQGSEA. This CDR3 contains 13 residues. The CDR3 is CSVGQGLLQPQHF.

This CDR3 reads CAISESKGRGHNSPLHF. J is TRBJ1-6 and V is TRBV10-3; there is no DNA to check the TCRdb D call of TRBD1. This CDR3 comprises 17 residues. The V gene's germline CDR1 is ENHRY and CDR2 SYGVKD.

The chain recombines TRBV5-8 with TRBJ2-5. Germline V lookup: CDR1 SGHTS, CDR2 YDEGEE. The CDR3 contains 13 residues. The CDR3 spells CASSRGDQETQYF.

This chain joins TRBV6-6 and TRBJ2-1; lacking DNA, the TRBD1 call made by TCRdb goes unchecked. The CDR3 runs to 13 residues. Germline loops: CDR1 MNHNY, CDR2 SVGAGI (reference sequence). CDR3: CASTTTGTVIWFF.

The chain has TRBV7-8 and TRBJ2-4; checking the TCRdb D call of TRBD1 is not possible without DNA. The CDR3 covers 18 residues. In germline, CDR1 is SGHVS, CDR2 FQNEAQ. CDR3 amino acids: CASSHPRDRTPAKNIQYF.

J is TRBJ2-3 and V is TRBV7-7. Germline V lookup: CDR1 SSHAT, CDR2 FNYEAQ (reference sequence). CDR3 length equals 15 residues. The CDR3 loop is CASSLAGRLTDTQYF.

The chain is built from TRBV28 and TRBJ2-1; TCRdb proposes TRBD1, but this gene call is untestable without DNA. Germline CDR1 is MDHEN and CDR2 is SYDVKM. This CDR3 is 12 amino acids long. The CDR3 sequence is CASNFRGGEQFF.

This rearrangement joins TRBV5-1 to TRBJ2-7; the TRBD1 assignment by TCRdb is unverifiable without DNA. Germline V lookup: CDR1 SGHRS, CDR2 YFSETQ. The CDR3 consists of 14 residues. CDR3 region: CASSLGQGAYEQYF.

CDR3: CASRRQETQYF. The chain uses TRBV12-3 or TRBV12-4 and TRBJ2-5. This CDR3 spans 11 amino acids.

The gene calls are TRBV7-9 and TRBJ2-5; TCRdb indicates TRBD1, and absent DNA this call remains unverified. The CDR3 totals 17 residues. CDR1 is SEHNR, CDR2 FQNEAQ, per germline (reference sequence). The CDR3 region is CASSLGRQGAYQETQYF.

The chain couples TRBV6-2 or TRBV6-3 to TRBJ2-7; the D gene TCRdb calls, TRBD1, cannot be checked with no DNA. Germline-derived CDR1 and CDR2 are MNHEY and SVGEGT. The CDR3 runs to 18 residues. The CDR3: CASSYSSVGDPPGYEQYF.

The J gene is TRBJ2-5, the V gene TRBV7-2. The CDR3 covers 11 residues. Germline CDR1 is SGHTA and CDR2 is FQGNSA. CDR3 region: CASSAAETQYF.

The chain carries TRBV5-1 and TRBJ1-2; the D gene TCRdb calls, TRBD1, cannot be checked with no DNA. The germline V gene has CDR1 SGHRS and CDR2 YFSETQ. The CDR3 runs 15 residues. Here the CDR3 reads CASSFTGGRSYGYTF.

The V and J genes are TRBV7-3 and TRBJ1-6; TCRdb proposes TRBD1, but this gene call is untestable without DNA. Germline CDR1 and CDR2: SGHTA and FQGTGA. This CDR3 has 14 amino acids. CDR3 in amino acids: CASSLTGGISPLHF.

The chain combines TRBV6-5 with TRBJ2-1; TCRdb calls TRBD1, which cannot be checked without DNA. Germline lookup yields CDR1 MNHEY and CDR2 SVGAGI. This CDR3 is built from 14 residues. The CDR3 spells CASSYGGSHNEQFF.

The V call is TRBV7-2, the J call TRBJ2-7; the TCRdb D gene call, TRBD1, has no DNA to confirm it. Germline loops: CDR1 SGHTA, CDR2 FQGNSA. This CDR3 has 16 amino acids. The CDR3 sequence is CASSLTPLQLIYEQYF.

The chain combines TRBV18 with TRBJ1-6. Per germline, CDR1 KGHSH and CDR2 LQKENI. CDR3 length: 14 amino acids. CDR3 amino acids: CASSRQEYNSPLHF. Filled out from reference TRBV18 and TRBJ1-6, the complete variable domain reads NAGVMQNPRHLVRRRGQEARLRCSPMKGHSHVYWYRQLPEEGLKFMVYLQKENIIDESGMPKERFSAEFPKEGPSILRIQQVVRGDSAAYFCASSRQEYNSPLHFGNGTRLTVT.

V is TRBV7-2 and J is TRBJ2-5. CDR1 SGHTA and CDR2 FQGNSA come from the germline V gene. CDR3 size: 13 residues. CDR3 residues: CASSRNRVETQYF. The entire variable domain, with the rest obtained from reference TRBV7-2 and TRBJ2-5, is as follows: GAGVSQSPSNKVTEKGKDVELRCDPISGHTALYWYRQSLGQGLEFLIYFQGNSAPDKSGLPSDRFSAERTGGSVSTLTIQRTQQEDSAVYLCASSRNRVETQYFGPGTRLLVL.

The rearrangement joins TRBV7-9 to TRBJ1-4; no DNA is available, so the TRBD1 call from TCRdb remains unchecked. The germline V gene has CDR1 SEHNR and CDR2 FQNEAQ (reference sequence). The CDR3 is 15 residues long. This CDR3 reads CASSSTGTPIEKLFF.

The V gene is TRBV5-1, the J gene TRBJ2-7; TCRdb's assignment of TRBD1 cannot be checked, as there is no DNA. The germline V gene encodes CDR1 SGHRS and CDR2 YFSETQ. This CDR3 region has 14 residues. This CDR3 is CASSLGRDVYEQYF.

The genes are TRBV7-8 and TRBJ1-5; the D gene TCRdb calls, TRBD1, cannot be checked with no DNA. The CDR3 is 16 residues long. The germline V gene encodes CDR1 SGHVS and CDR2 FQNEAQ. This CDR3 is CASSPRGSFGNQPQHF.

This chain connects TRBV29-1 to TRBJ2-3; TCRdb's D gene call, TRBD2, goes unchecked for lack of DNA. The V gene's germline CDR1 is SQVTM and CDR2 ANQGSEA. CDR3 size: 14 residues. The CDR3 is CSVYGLVGGDTQYF.

V is TRBV2 and J is TRBJ1-5; TCRdb proposes TRBD1, but this gene call is untestable without DNA. This CDR3 spans 13 amino acids. CDR1 is SNHLY, CDR2 FYNNEI, per germline. The CDR3 loop is CASSPDGEEPQHF.

This rearrangement joins TRBV9 to TRBJ2-1; the TCRdb call, TRBD2, lacks DNA for checking. This CDR3 spans 15 amino acids. CDR1 is SGDLS and CDR2 is YYNGEE in the germline V gene. The CDR3 is CASSVGLALGREQFF.

The chain joins TRBV27 to TRBJ2-7; TCRdb picks TRBD2, but there is no DNA to check that call. Germline CDR1 is MNHEY and CDR2 is SMNVEV (reference sequence). The CDR3 runs 15 residues. This CDR3 reads CASTRGRGLSYEQYF.

The chain links TRBV5-8 to TRBJ2-5; with no DNA, the TCRdb D assignment of TRBD1 cannot be verified. The CDR3 runs 14 residues. Per germline, CDR1 SGHTS and CDR2 YDEGEE. The CDR3 here is CASSLGRGSETQYF.